A selection of T cell receptor beta chains follows, all from one sample in a study of cytomegalovirus exposure and HLA in healthy donors. Sequenced by immunoSEQ multiplex PCR; TCRdb stores in-frame clones only, minus some. The sample has some 200,000 clones, 80% to 85% seen once; the top ten hold 0.7% to 0.95%. Material: PBMCs. These receptors were collected from a young woman in good health and CMV-seronegative. The CDR3 runs from the conserved cysteine through the conserved F or W. A D gene is named only where the DNA matches it firmly. The size entry is marked missing in some rows and otherwise reads once, few, many or a size class.

abundance: once; d_gene: NA; v_gene: TRBV20-1; j_gene: TRBJ2-1; CDR3nt: TGCAGTGCTAGAGGGGGCCTCGAGCAGTTCTTC; CDR3aa: CSARGGLEQFF
abundance: once; d_gene: TRBD2; v_gene: TRBV10-3; j_gene: TRBJ2-5; CDR3nt: TGTGCCATCAGTGACTGGGCTAGCGGGGATCAAGAGACCCAGTACTTC; CDR3aa: CAISDWASGDQETQYF
abundance: NA; d_gene: TRBD2; v_gene: TRBV7-2; j_gene: TRBJ2-5; CDR3nt: TGTGCCAGCAGCTTAGCCAGGGAGGGGACCCAGTACTTC; CDR3aa: CASSLAREGTQYF
abundance: once; d_gene: NA; v_gene: TRBV11-2; j_gene: TRBJ2-3; CDR3nt: TGTGCCAGCAGCTTAGGACAGACTTATAGCACAGATACGCAGTATTTT; CDR3aa: CASSLGQTYSTDTQYF
abundance: NA; d_gene: NA; v_gene: TRBV18; j_gene: TRBJ1-2; CDR3nt: TGTGCCAGCTCACCACGTGAGGTCTATGGCTACACCTTC; CDR3aa: CASSPREVYGYTF
abundance: NA; d_gene: NA; v_gene: TRBV2; j_gene: TRBJ2-5; CDR3nt: TGTGCCAGCAGTGCCACAGGGCAAGGAGAGACCCAGTACTTC; CDR3aa: CASSATGQGETQYF
abundance: once; d_gene: TRBD2; v_gene: TRBV6-4; j_gene: TRBJ2-3; CDR3nt: TGTGCCAGCGCGGGGGGGGACACAGATACGCAGTATTTT; CDR3aa: CASAGGDTDTQYF
abundance: NA; d_gene: TRBD2; v_gene: TRBV7-8; j_gene: TRBJ2-3; CDR3nt: TGTGCCAGCAGCTTCGGGTTGCTAGCGGGTTCCCTCACAGATACGCAGTATTTT; CDR3aa: CASSFGLLAGSLTDTQYF
abundance: NA; d_gene: TRBD2; v_gene: TRBV29-1; j_gene: TRBJ2-5; CDR3nt: TGCAGCGGGACCGGGACTAGCGGGTCGGAGACCCAGTACTTC; CDR3aa: CSGTGTSGSETQYF
abundance: NA; d_gene: TRBD1; v_gene: TRBV27; j_gene: TRBJ1-5; CDR3nt: TGTGCCACCTCTTCAAGGACAGGCACTCAGCCCCAGCATTTT; CDR3aa: CATSSRTGTQPQHF
abundance: NA; d_gene: TRBD2; v_gene: TRBV14; j_gene: TRBJ2-7; CDR3nt: TGTGCCAGCAGCCAAGATAGGACTAGCATCGGGAACGAGCAGTACTTC; CDR3aa: CASSQDRTSIGNEQYF
abundance: NA; d_gene: TRBD1; v_gene: TRBV6-1; j_gene: TRBJ2-7; CDR3nt: TGTGCCAGCAGTGTACCGACAGGGTCACCCTACGAGCAGTACTTC; CDR3aa: CASSVPTGSPYEQYF
abundance: once; d_gene: NA; v_gene: TRBV9; j_gene: TRBJ2-7; CDR3nt: TGTGCCAGCAGCGCCGGGGCCTACGAGCAGTACTTC; CDR3aa: CASSAGAYEQYF
abundance: once; d_gene: TRBD1; v_gene: TRBV27; j_gene: TRBJ1-1; CDR3nt: TGTGCCAGCAGTCAGACAGGGATCGGCACTGAAGCTTTCTTT; CDR3aa: CASSQTGIGTEAFF
abundance: NA; d_gene: NA; v_gene: TRBV7-9; j_gene: TRBJ2-7; CDR3nt: TGTGCCAGCAGCTCGTTAGACAGGACCTACGAGCAGTACTTC; CDR3aa: CASSSLDRTYEQYF
abundance: NA; d_gene: NA; v_gene: TRBV7-3; j_gene: TRBJ1-2; CDR3nt: TGTGCCAGCAGCCCGGCGAGTGAGGCCGGCTATGGCTACACCTTC; CDR3aa: CASSPASEAGYGYTF
abundance: NA; d_gene: NA; v_gene: TRBV5-4; j_gene: TRBJ2-7; CDR3nt: TGTGCCAGCAGCTCTTTTAACAGGGACCACGAGCAGTACTTC; CDR3aa: CASSSFNRDHEQYF
abundance: NA; d_gene: NA; v_gene: TRBV13; j_gene: TRBJ2-1; CDR3nt: TGTGCCAGCAGCTACCGACTCGCCTCAGACAATGAGCAGTTCTTC; CDR3aa: CASSYRLASDNEQFF
abundance: NA; d_gene: NA; v_gene: TRBV15; j_gene: TRBJ1-3; CDR3nt: TGTGCCACCAGCAGAGAGGGGCCCCACTCTGGAAACACCATATATTTT; CDR3aa: CATSREGPHSGNTIYF
abundance: NA; d_gene: NA; v_gene: TRBV6-5; j_gene: TRBJ2-2; CDR3nt: TGTGCCAGCCAGGACTCGCCGCCCGGGGAGCTGTTTTTT; CDR3aa: CASQDSPPGELFF
abundance: NA; d_gene: TRBD1; v_gene: TRBV30; j_gene: TRBJ2-7; CDR3nt: TGTGCCTGGAGCGGACAGGCAGCCTACGAGCAGTACTTC; CDR3aa: CAWSGQAAYEQYF
abundance: NA; d_gene: NA; v_gene: TRBV6-1; j_gene: TRBJ1-5; CDR3nt: TGTGCCAGCAGTGAAATTGGAGTCTATAGCAATCAGCCCCAGCATTTT; CDR3aa: CASSEIGVYSNQPQHF
abundance: NA; d_gene: TRBD1; v_gene: TRBV18; j_gene: TRBJ2-3; CDR3nt: TGTGCCAGCTCACGGGACAGGGGGAGCACAGATACGCAGTATTTT; CDR3aa: CASSRDRGSTDTQYF
abundance: NA; d_gene: NA; v_gene: TRBV5-1; j_gene: TRBJ2-7; CDR3nt: TGCGCCAGCAGCCTGGGGGACACAGCTAACTACGAGCAGTACTTC; CDR3aa: CASSLGDTANYEQYF
abundance: NA; d_gene: NA; v_gene: TRBV7-6; j_gene: TRBJ1-1; CDR3nt: TGTGCCAGCAGCCCGAGTTCCCCGGGAACTGAAGCTTTCTTT; CDR3aa: CASSPSSPGTEAFF